Listed here are 11 T cell receptor beta chains from one sample, sequenced in a study of OX40 agonist ivuxolimab in advanced cancers. Method: immunoSEQ multiplex PCR; TCRdb's copy keeps in-frame clones and lacks some. Here the sample spans some 63,000 clones, 80% to 90% being singletons. Sequences were derived from CD4+ or CD8+ T cells sorted from blood, sampled in a trial of the OX40 agonist ivuxolimab. These receptors were collected from an adult with an advanced solid tumor such as melanoma, head and neck, liver or kidney cancer.

The V gene is TRBV28, the J gene TRBJ2-7; TRBD1 aligns across 7 bases. Germline V gene data show CDR1 as MDHEN and CDR2 as SYDVKM. The CDR3 loop spans 15 amino acids. V was pared by 5 bases and J by 5 bases, with 12 bases of the junction left unmatched. The CDR3: CASSPNRGPRDEQYF. As DNA, the CDR3 is TGTGCCAGCAGTCCAAACAGGGGCCCGCGGGACGAGCAGTACTTC.

J is TRBJ2-3 and V is TRBV21-1. TRBV21-1 is given as a pseudogene. CDR3 length: 13 amino acids. CDR3 sequence (DNA): TGTGCCAGCAGCTCCCTTAGGACAGATACGCAGTATTTT. Translated: CASSSLRTDTQYF.

This clone was recorded only once. The chain has TRBV2 and TRBJ1-2, with 9 bases aligning to TRBD1. The CDR3 totals 15 residues. Germline loops: CDR1 SNHLY, CDR2 FYNNEI. V gave up 2 bases and J gave up 7 bases; unmatched junction bases: 8. CDR3 nucleotide sequence: TGTGCCAGCAGTGAATCGGGACAGGGAACGGGTGGCTACACCTTC. It specifies CASSESGQGTGGYTF. Looking up the rest from reference TRBV2 and TRBJ1-2 gives the full variable domain: EPEVTQTPSHQVTQMGQEVILRCVPISNHLYFYWYRQILGQKVEFLVSFYNNEISEKSEIFDDQFSVERPDGSNFTLKIRSTKLEDSAMYFCASSESGQGTGGYTFGSGTRLTVV.

V gene TRBV18 combines with J gene TRBJ1-3; a possible D gene is TRBD1 (5 bases). Trimming shortened V by 3 bases and J by 3 bases, and 15 bases separated the two germline ends. This CDR3 has 16 residues. CDR1 and CDR2 from the germline V gene are KGHSH and LQKENI. The chain's CDR3 is CASSPLRDGFGNTIYF. The DNA for the CDR3 is TGTGCCAGCTCACCTTTAAGGGACGGATTTGGAAACACCATATATTTT.

The chain couples TRBV5-5 to TRBJ2-1; D remains unclear. Trimming left V 3 bases short and J 10 bases short, with 14 bases between. This CDR3 spans 13 amino acids. Germline V gene data show CDR1 as SGHKS and CDR2 as YYEKEE (reference sequence). The CDR3 region has the DNA TGTGCCAGCAGCTCCCTTTCAACTTCCGAGCAGTTCTTC. Protein product: CASSSLSTSEQFF.

This chain joins TRBV11-2 and TRBJ1-2, with D tentatively TRBD1 (6 bases). V lost 3 bases to trimming and J lost 7 bases, with 18 bases between them. The CDR3 sequence is 15 residues long. The germline V gene encodes CDR1 SGHAT and CDR2 FQNNGV. CDR3 amino acids: CASSFPGTQRFGYTF. CDR3 nucleotide sequence: TGTGCCAGCAGCTTCCCCGGGACACAGCGTTTTGGCTACACCTTC.

The chain links TRBV21-1 to TRBJ2-4; TRBD1 was called by the table and not checked on the DNA. TRBV21-1 is a listed pseudogene. The CDR3 has 14 residues. CDR3 region: CASKGTQAKNIQYF. The CDR3 nucleotides read TGTGCCAGCAAAGGGACACAAGCCAAAAACATTCAGTACTTC.

The chain recombines TRBV7-2 with TRBJ1-6; possible D gene TRBD1, 6 bases. The CDR3 spans 14 residues. CDR1 is SGHTA and CDR2 is FQGNSA in the germline V gene. V dropped 5 bases and J dropped 9 bases, with 14 bases sitting between them. CDR3 DNA sequence: TGTGCCAGCAGCCCTAGGGACACCCGTTCACCCCTCCACTTT. It yields the protein CASSPRDTRSPLHF. Looking up the rest from reference TRBV7-2 and TRBJ1-6 gives the full variable domain: GAGVSQSPSNKVTEKGKDVELRCDPISGHTALYWYRQSLGQGLEFLIYFQGNSAPDKSGLPSDRFSAERTGGSVSTLTIQRTQQEDSAVYLCASSPRDTRSPLHFGNGTRLTVT.

The chain couples TRBV5-1 to TRBJ2-5; no clear D. The CDR3 has 14 residues. Germline CDR1 is SGHRS and CDR2 is YFSETQ. Trimming cost V 5 bases and J 0 bases, with 11 bases left between them. The CDR3 nucleotides are TGCGCCAGCAGACGTGGACCGTACCAAGAGACCCAGTACTTC. Amino acid sequence: CASRRGPYQETQYF.

This chain joins TRBV7-2 and TRBJ1-5, with unresolved D. Germline-derived CDR1 and CDR2 are SGHTA and FQGNSA. The CDR3 covers 14 residues. The V gene lost 1 base and the J gene lost 5 bases, with 9 bases spanning the gap. The CDR3 bases are TGTGCCAGCAGCTTAGTAGCCGTAGATCAGCCCCAGCATTTT. Residues: CASSLVAVDQPQHF.

This clone was found a few times. This sequence joins TRBV30 and TRBJ1-1, with D hard to call. The V gene lost 2 bases and the J gene lost 11 bases, with 3 bases spanning the gap. The CDR3 totals 8 residues. Germline assignment: CDR1 GTSNPN and CDR2 SVGIG (reference sequence). The CDR3 here is CAWSRAFF. CDR3 in DNA: TGTGCCTGGAGTAGGGCTTTCTTT. Combining the CDR3 with reference TRBV30 and TRBJ1-1 gives the whole variable domain SQTIHQWPATLVQPVGSPLSLECTVEGTSNPNLYWYRQAAGRGLQLLFYSVGIGQISSEVPQNLSASRPQDRQFILSSKKLLLSDSGFYLCAWSRAFFGQGTRLTVV.